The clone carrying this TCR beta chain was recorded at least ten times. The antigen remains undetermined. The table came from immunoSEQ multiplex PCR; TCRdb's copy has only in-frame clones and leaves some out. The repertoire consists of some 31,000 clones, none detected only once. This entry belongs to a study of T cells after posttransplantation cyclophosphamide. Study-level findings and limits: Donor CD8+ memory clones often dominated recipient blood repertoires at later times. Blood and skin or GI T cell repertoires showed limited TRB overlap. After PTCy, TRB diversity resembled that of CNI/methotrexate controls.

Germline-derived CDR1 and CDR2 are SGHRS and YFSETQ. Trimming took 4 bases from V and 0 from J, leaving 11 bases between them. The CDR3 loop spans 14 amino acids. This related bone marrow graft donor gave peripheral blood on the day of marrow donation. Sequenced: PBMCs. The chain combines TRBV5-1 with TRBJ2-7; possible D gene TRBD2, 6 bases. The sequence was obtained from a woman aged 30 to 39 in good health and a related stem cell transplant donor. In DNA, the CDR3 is TGCGCCAGCAGCCAAGCGGGCCCCTCCTACGAGCAGTACTTC. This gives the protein CASSQAGPSYEQYF.